The 3 T cell receptor beta chains listed next were all sequenced from one sample in a study of shared clonotypes between healthy human individuals. The repertoire was sequenced with immunoSEQ multiplex PCR; TCRdb's copy has only in-frame clones and lacks some. Of roughly 200,000 clones detected, 65% to 80% appear once; the ten largest clones hold around 9.3%. Sequencing used memory CD4+ T cells sorted from blood. This sample's subset: CD45RA-negative fraction. These receptors all stem from a man between 25 and 39 years old in good health.

This chain joins TRBV11-2 and TRBJ2-7; D tentatively reads TRBD1 or TRBD2 (5 bases each). V was trimmed by 5 bases and J by 0 bases, leaving 11 bases between them. Germline V CDR1 and CDR2: SGHAT, FQNNGV. The CDR3 has 14 amino acids. The CDR3 DNA follows: TGTGCCAGCAGCCCGGGACGCAACTCCTACGAGCAGTACTTC. Protein product: CASSPGRNSYEQYF.

This chain links TRBV28 with TRBJ2-5; 8 nucleotides line up with TRBD1. Germline CDR1 and CDR2: MDHEN and SYDVKM. With V trimmed by 5 bases and J by 5 bases, 10 bases remained unmatched. CDR3 size: 15 residues. The CDR3 bases are TGTGCCAGCAGTCCTCTTGGACAGGGCGGGGAGACCCAGTACTTC. It yields the protein CASSPLGQGGETQYF. The full variable domain, rest sourced from reference TRBV28 and TRBJ2-5, is DVKVTQSSRYLVKRTGEKVFLECVQDMDHENMFWYRQDPGLGLRLIYFSYDVKMKEKGDIPEGYSVSREKKERFSLILESASTNQTSMYLCASSPLGQGGETQYFGPGTRLLVL.

The chain recombines TRBV2 with TRBJ2-7; tentatively, D is TRBD1 or TRBD2 (5 bases each). The V end was cut by 4 bases, the J end by 6 bases, with 16 bases between. The V gene's germline CDR1 is SNHLY and CDR2 FYNNEI. There are 14 residues in the CDR3. The CDR3 nucleotides read TGTGCCAGCAGTGGGGACCGCCGGCCTGGCGAGCAGTACTTC. Its protein is CASSGDRRPGEQYF.